A selection of T cell receptor beta chains follows, all from one sample in a study of OX40 agonist ivuxolimab in advanced cancers. Generated by immunoSEQ multiplex PCR, the TCRdb table keeps only in-frame clones and is missing some. This table has roughly 36,000 clones, roughly 68% appearing once. Sequencing was performed on CD4+ or CD8+ T cells sorted from blood, taken in a trial of the OX40 agonist ivuxolimab. The origin of the receptors is an adult with an advanced solid tumor such as melanoma, head and neck, liver or kidney cancer. CDR3s include the opening cysteine and the closing phenylalanine or tryptophan. The order of the fields is D gene, V gene, clone size, J gene, CDR3 DNA, CDR3 protein. A D gene is named only where the DNA matches it firmly. Size is stated for part of the rows, as once, few or many counts, or as a class when the clone is expanded.

.,TRBV4-1,.,TRBJ1-1,TGTGCCAGCAGCCAAGGAACTGAAGCTTTCTTT,CASSQGTEAFF
.,TRBV6-6,.,TRBJ1-4,TGTGCCAGCAGACTTGACGCAACTAATGAAAAACTGTTTTTT,CASRLDATNEKLFF
.,TRBV2,few,TRBJ1-5,TGTGCCAGCAGTGCCCCGTTAGTAAGTAGCAATCAGCCCCAGCATTTT,CASSAPLVSSNQPQHF
.,TRBV13,few,TRBJ2-4,TGTGCCAGCAGCTTCCAGGGTAACATTCAGTACTTC,CASSFQGNIQYF
TRBD1,TRBV6-1,.,TRBJ1-3,TGTGCCAGCTTGACAACAGGGGGCTCTGGAAACACCATATATTTT,CASLTTGGSGNTIYF
.,TRBV6-1,medium-sized,TRBJ1-1,TGTGCCAGCATCTTGCAGGGAGGCAACACTGAAGCTTTCTTT,CASILQGGNTEAFF
.,TRBV5-1,.,TRBJ1-6,TGCGCCAGCAGCCAAGGACAGAATTCACCCCTCCACTTT,CASSQGQNSPLHF
.,TRBV5-1,.,TRBJ1-3,TGCGCCAGCAGCTTGGCCGGCAGCTCTGGAAACACCATATATTTT,CASSLAGSSGNTIYF
.,TRBV7-9,.,TRBJ2-2,TGTGCCAGCAGCTTAGGGGGGAGCACCGGGGAGCTGTTTTTT,CASSLGGSTGELFF
.,TRBV5-4,.,TRBJ2-5,TGTGCCAGCAGCTTGGCGTCCGGGCGGACCCAGTACTTC,CASSLASGRTQYF
.,TRBV9,.,TRBJ1-1,TGTGCCAGCAGCGAAAGGAACACTGAAGCTTTCTTT,CASSERNTEAFF
TRBD1,TRBV6-5,.,TRBJ2-3,TGTGCCAGCAGGGGCCGGGACAGGGCCACAGATACGCAGTATTTT,CASRGRDRATDTQYF
.,TRBV15,.,TRBJ1-3,TGTGCCACCAGCAGAGATCCTACCCGGAATTCTGGAAACACCATATATTTT,CATSRDPTRNSGNTIYF
.,TRBV5-6,.,TRBJ2-3,TGTGCCAGCAGCTTGGACGATACGCAGTATTTT,CASSLDDTQYF
.,TRBV19,.,TRBJ1-5,TGTGCCAGTAGACCTCCGGACCTCTACAATCAGCCCCAGCATTTT,CASRPPDLYNQPQHF
.,TRBV23-1,.,TRBJ1-1,TGCGCCAGAGGGACCGAGAACACTGAAGCTTTCTTT,CARGTENTEAFF
.,TRBV7-2,few,TRBJ2-7,TGTGCCAGCAGCTCGTTCTACGAGCAGTACTTC,CASSSFYEQYF
.,TRBV30,once,TRBJ1-5,TGTGCCTGGAGTGAGCAGGGAGGGCAGCCCCAGCATTTT,CAWSEQGGQPQHF
.,TRBV6-1,.,TRBJ1-2,TGTGCCAGCAGTCTTAGGGAGGACTATGGCTACACCTTC,CASSLREDYGYTF
.,TRBV2,.,TRBJ1-1,TGTGCCAGCAGTATACGACCCACTGAAGCTTTCTTT,CASSIRPTEAFF
.,TRBV6-5,.,TRBJ1-5,TGTGCCAGCAGTTACTCGACGGGAAATCAGCCCCAGCATTTT,CASSYSTGNQPQHF
TRBD1,TRBV19,.,TRBJ1-1,TGTGCCAGTAGTGGGCAGGGGGTCATCCACACTGAAGCTTTCTTT,CASSGQGVIHTEAFF
TRBD1,TRBV6-5,.,TRBJ1-2,TGTGCCAGCAGTAACAGGGGGCTGGACTATGGCTACACCTTC,CASSNRGLDYGYTF
.,TRBV25-1,few,TRBJ1-2,TGTGCCAGCAGTAAAGAGGGCAGGCGACCCGGCTACACCTTC,CASSKEGRRPGYTF